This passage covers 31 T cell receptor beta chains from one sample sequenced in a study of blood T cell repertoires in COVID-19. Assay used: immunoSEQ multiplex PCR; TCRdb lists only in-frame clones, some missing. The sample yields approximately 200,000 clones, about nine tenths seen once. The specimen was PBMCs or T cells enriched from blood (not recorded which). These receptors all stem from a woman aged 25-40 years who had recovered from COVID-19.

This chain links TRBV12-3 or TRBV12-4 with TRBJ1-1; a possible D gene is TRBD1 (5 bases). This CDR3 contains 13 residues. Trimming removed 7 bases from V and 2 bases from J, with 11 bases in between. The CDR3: CASTQGLNTEAFF. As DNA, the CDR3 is TGTGCCAGCACCCAGGGTCTCAACACTGAAGCTTTCTTT.

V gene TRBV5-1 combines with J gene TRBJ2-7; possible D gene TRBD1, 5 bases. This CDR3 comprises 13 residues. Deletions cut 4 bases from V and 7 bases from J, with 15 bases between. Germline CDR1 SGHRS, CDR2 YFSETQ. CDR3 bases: TGCGCCAGCAGCCCCTACAGTCCAGGGGAGCAGTACTTC. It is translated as CASSPYSPGEQYF. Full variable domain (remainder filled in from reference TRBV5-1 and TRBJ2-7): KAGVTQTPRYLIKTRGQQVTLSCSPISGHRSVSWYQQTPGQGLQFLFEYFSETQRNKGNFPGRFSGRQFSNSRSEMNVSTLELGDSALYLCASSPYSPGEQYFGPGTRLTVT.

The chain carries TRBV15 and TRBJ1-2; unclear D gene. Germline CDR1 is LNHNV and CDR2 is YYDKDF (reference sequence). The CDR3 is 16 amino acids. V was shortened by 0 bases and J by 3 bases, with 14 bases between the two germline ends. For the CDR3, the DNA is TGTGCCACCAGCAGAGATCGACCGACTACTCACTATGGCTACACCTTC. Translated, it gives CATSRDRPTTHYGYTF.

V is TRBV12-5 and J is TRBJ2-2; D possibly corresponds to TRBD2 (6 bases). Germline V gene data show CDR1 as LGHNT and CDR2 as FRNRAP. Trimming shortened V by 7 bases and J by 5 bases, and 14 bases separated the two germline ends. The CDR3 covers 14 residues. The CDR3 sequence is CASARGRSTGELFF. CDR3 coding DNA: TGTGCTAGTGCTCGGGGGAGGTCGACCGGGGAGCTGTTTTTT.

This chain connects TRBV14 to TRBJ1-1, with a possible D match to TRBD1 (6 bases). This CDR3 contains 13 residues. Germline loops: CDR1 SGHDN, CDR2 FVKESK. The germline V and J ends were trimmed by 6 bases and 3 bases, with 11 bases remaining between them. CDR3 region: CASSQGLDTEAFF. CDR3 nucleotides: TGTGCCAGCAGTCAGGGGTTGGACACTGAAGCTTTCTTT.

DNA for the CDR3: TGTGCCAGCAGCTTGGCGGGGACAGTCTCGAATGAGCAGTTCTTC. Its translation: CASSLAGTVSNEQFF. The chain combines TRBV5-4 with TRBJ2-1, with 7 bases identical to TRBD1. The germline V gene has CDR1 SGHNT and CDR2 YYREEE (reference sequence). The CDR3 extends over 15 amino acids. Unmatched junction bases numbered 7, after V lost 0 bases and J lost 7 bases.

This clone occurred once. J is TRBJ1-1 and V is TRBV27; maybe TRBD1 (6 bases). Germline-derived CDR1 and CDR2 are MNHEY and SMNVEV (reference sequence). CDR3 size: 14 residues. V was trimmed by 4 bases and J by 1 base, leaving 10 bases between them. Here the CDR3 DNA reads TGTGCCAGCAGTTGGCGACAGGAGAACACTGAAGCTTTCTTT. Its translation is CASSWRQENTEAFF.

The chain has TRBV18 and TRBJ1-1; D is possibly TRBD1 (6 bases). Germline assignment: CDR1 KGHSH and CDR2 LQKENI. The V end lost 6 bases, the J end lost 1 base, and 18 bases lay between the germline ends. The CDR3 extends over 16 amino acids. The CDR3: CASSPRGPQTNTEAFF. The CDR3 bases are TGTGCCAGCTCCCCGCGGGGGCCACAAACGAACACTGAAGCTTTCTTT. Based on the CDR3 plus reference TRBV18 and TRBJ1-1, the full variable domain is NAGVMQNPRHLVRRRGQEARLRCSPMKGHSHVYWYRQLPEEGLKFMVYLQKENIIDESGMPKERFSAEFPKEGPSILRIQQVVRGDSAAYFCASSPRGPQTNTEAFFGQGTRLTVV.

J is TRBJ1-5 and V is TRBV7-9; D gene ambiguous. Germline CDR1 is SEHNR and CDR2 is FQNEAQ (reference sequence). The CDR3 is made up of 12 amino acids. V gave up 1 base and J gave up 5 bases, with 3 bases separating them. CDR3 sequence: CASSLGDQPQHF. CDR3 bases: TGTGCCAGCAGCTTAGGCGATCAGCCCCAGCATTTT.

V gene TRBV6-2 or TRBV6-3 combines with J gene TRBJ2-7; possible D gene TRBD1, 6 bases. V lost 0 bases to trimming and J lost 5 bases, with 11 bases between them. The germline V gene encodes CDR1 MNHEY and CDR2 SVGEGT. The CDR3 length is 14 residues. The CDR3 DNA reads TGTGCCAGCAGTTACTCTGGACAGTTCAACGAGCAGTACTTC. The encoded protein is CASSYSGQFNEQYF.

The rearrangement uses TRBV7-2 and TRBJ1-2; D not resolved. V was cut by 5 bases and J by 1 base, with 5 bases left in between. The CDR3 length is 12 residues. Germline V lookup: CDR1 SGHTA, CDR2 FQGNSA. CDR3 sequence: CASSLYNYGYTF. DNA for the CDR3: TGTGCCAGCAGCCTCTATAACTATGGCTACACCTTC.

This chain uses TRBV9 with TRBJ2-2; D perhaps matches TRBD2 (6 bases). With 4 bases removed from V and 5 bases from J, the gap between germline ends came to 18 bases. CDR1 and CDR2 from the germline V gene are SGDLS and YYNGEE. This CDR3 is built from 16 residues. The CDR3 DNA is TGTGCCAGCAGCCTGCGGATCGGGAGCGGAACCGGGGAGCTGTTTTTT. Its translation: CASSLRIGSGTGELFF.

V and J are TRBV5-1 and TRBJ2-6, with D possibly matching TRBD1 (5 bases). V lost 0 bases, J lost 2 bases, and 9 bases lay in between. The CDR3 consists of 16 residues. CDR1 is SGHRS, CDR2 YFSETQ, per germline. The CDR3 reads CASSLAVGAGANVLTF. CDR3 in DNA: TGCGCCAGCAGCTTGGCGGTAGGGGCTGGGGCCAACGTCCTGACTTTC.

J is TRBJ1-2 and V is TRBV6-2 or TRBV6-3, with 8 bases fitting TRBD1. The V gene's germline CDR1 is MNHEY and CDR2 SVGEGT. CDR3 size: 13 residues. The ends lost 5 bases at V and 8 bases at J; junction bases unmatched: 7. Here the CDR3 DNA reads TGTGCCAGCAGTGTGGACAGGGTGAGGGGCTACACCTTC. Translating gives CASSVDRVRGYTF.

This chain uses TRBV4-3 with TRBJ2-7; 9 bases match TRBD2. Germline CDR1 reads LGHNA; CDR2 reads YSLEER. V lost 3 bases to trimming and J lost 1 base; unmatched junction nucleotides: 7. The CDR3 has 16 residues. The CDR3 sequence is CASSQSERGVSYEQYF. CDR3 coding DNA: TGCGCCAGCAGCCAGAGCGAGCGGGGGGTATCCTACGAGCAGTACTTC.

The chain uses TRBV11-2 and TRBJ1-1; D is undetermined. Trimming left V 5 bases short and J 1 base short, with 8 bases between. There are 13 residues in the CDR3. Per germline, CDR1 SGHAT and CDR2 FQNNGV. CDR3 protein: CASSTQENTEAFF. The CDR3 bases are TGTGCCAGCAGCACTCAGGAGAACACTGAAGCTTTCTTT.

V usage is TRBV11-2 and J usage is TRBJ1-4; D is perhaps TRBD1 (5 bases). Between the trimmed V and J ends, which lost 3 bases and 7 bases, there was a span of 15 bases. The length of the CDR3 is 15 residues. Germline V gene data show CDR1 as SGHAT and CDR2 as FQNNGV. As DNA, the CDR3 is TGTGCCAGCAGCTTTTTTAATAGTAGGGGTGAAAAACTGTTTTTT. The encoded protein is CASSFFNSRGEKLFF. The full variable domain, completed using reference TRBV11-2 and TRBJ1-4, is EAGVAQSPRYKIIEKRQSVAFWCNPISGHATLYWYQQILGQGPKLLIQFQNNGVVDDSQLPKDRFSAERLKGVDSTLKIQPAKLEDSAVYLCASSFFNSRGEKLFFGSGTQLSVL.

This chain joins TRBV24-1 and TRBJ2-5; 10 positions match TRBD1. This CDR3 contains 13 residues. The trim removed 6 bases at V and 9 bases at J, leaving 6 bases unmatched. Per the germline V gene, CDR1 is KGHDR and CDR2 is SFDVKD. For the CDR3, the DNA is TGTGCCACCAGTCTGACAGGGGGCGCGTCCCAGTACTTC. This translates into CATSLTGGASQYF.

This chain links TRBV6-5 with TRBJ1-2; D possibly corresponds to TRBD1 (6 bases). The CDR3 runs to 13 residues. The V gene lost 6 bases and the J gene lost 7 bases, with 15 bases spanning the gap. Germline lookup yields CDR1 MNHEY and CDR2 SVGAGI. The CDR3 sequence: CASRGGGFVGYTF. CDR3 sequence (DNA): TGTGCCAGCAGGGGTGGGGGCTTTGTTGGCTACACCTTC.

This chain's CDR3 is CASSFGTGYGYTF. CDR3 nucleotides: TGTGCCAGCAGTTTTGGGACAGGCTATGGCTACACCTTC. The chain is built from TRBV27 and TRBJ1-2, with TRBD1 matching over 8 bases. V was clipped by 3 bases and J by 4 bases; unmatched bases: 1. This CDR3 is 13 amino acids long. Germline lookup yields CDR1 MNHEY and CDR2 SMNVEV (reference sequence).

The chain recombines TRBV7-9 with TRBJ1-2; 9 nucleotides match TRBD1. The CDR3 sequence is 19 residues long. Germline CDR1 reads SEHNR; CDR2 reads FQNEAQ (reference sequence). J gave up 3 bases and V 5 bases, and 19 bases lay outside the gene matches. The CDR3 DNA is TGTGCCAGCAGCCCAGGGGGAGCCAGAAAGGACAGGGGTGACTATGGCTACACCTTC. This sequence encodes CASSPGGARKDRGDYGYTF.

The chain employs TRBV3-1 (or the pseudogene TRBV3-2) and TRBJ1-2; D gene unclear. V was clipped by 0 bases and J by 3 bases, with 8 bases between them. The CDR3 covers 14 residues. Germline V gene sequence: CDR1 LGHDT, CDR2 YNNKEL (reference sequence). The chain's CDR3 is CASSQDTSYYGYTF. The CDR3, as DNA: TGTGCCAGCAGCCAAGATACAAGTTACTATGGCTACACCTTC.

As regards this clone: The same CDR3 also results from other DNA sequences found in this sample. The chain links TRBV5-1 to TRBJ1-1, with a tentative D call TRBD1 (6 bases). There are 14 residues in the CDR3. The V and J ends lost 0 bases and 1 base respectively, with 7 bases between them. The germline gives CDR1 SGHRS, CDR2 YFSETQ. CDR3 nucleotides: TGCGCCAGCAGCTTGGACAGGGAGAACACTGAAGCTTTCTTT. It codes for CASSLDRENTEAFF.

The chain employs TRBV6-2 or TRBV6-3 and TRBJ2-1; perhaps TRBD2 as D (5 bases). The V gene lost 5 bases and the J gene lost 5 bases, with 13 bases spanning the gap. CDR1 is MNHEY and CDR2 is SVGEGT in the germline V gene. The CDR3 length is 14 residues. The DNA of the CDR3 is TGTGCCAGCAGTGCCCGGGTGCGGGACAATGAGCAGTTCTTC. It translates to CASSARVRDNEQFF.

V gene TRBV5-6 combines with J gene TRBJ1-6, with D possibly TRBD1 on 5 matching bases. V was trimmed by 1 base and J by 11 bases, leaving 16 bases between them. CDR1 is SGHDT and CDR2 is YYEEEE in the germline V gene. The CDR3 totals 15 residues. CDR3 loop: CASSLFQGGITPLHF. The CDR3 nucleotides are TGTGCCAGCAGCTTGTTCCAGGGAGGGATAACACCCCTCCACTTT.

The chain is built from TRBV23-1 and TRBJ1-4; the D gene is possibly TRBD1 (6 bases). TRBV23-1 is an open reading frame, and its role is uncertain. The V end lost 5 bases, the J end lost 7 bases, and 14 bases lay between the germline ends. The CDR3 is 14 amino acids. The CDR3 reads CASSYTGNCEKLFF. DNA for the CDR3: TGCGCCAGCAGTTACACAGGGAATTGTGAAAAACTGTTTTTT.

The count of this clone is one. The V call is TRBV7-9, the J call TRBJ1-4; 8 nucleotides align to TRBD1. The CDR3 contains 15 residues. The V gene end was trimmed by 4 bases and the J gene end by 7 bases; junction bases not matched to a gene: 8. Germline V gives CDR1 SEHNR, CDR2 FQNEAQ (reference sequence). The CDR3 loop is CASSSRQGQSEKLFF. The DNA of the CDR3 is TGTGCCAGCAGCTCGCGACAGGGGCAGAGTGAAAAACTGTTTTTT.

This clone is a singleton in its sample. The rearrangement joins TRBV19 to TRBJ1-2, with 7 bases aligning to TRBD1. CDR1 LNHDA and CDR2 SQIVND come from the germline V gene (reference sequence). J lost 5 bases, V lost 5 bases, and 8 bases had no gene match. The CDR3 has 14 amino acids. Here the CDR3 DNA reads TGTGCCAGTAGTTCCCGACAGGGACGGTATGGCTACACCTTC. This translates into CASSSRQGRYGYTF.

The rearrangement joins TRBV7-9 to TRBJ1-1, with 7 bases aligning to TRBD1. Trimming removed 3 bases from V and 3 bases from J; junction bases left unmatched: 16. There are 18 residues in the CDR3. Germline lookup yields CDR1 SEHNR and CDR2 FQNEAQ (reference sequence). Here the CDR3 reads CASSLFMAGGVRDTEAFF. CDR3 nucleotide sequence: TGTGCCAGCAGCTTGTTTATGGCAGGGGGTGTTCGGGACACTGAAGCTTTCTTT.

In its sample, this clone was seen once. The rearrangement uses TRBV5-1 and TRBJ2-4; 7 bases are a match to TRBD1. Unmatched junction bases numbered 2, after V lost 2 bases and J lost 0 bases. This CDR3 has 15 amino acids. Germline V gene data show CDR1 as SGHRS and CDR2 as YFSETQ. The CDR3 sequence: CASSLNRGAKNIQYF. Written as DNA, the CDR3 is TGCGCCAGCAGCTTAAACAGGGGAGCCAAAAACATTCAGTACTTC.

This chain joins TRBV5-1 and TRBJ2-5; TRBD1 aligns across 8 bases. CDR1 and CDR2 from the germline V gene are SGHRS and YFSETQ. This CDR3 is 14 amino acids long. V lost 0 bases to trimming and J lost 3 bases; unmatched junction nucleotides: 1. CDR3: CASSLATGEETQYF. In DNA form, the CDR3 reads TGCGCCAGCAGCTTGGCGACAGGGGAAGAGACCCAGTACTTC.